This is a list of T cell receptor beta chains from one sample in a study of blood T cells in healthy people across ages. TCRdb called the 5' RACE reads again in MiXCR, with one record for every CDR3 protein. The sample contains hundreds of thousands of distinct CDR3 sequences, about 48% of which appear only once. Sequencing input: blood. All receptors come from a man younger than 40 in good health. CDR3s include the opening cysteine and the closing phenylalanine or tryptophan. D genes are given only for firm matches. A row's size may be missing; if present it is once, few, many or a size class.

CASSLEATANQPQHF TGTGCCAGCAGCTTAGAGGCGACGGCCAATCAGCCCCAGCATTTT TRBJ1-5 . TRBV7-2 once
CSASAEGNEQFF TGCAGTGCTAGCGCGGAGGGCAATGAGCAGTTCTTC TRBJ2-1 . TRBV20-1 .
CASSLVDSGVLYDEQFF TGTGCCAGCAGCTTGGTAGACAGCGGGGTCTTATACGATGAGCAGTTCTTC TRBJ2-1 TRBD2 TRBV7-9 .
CASSYSKYGTELYEQYF TGTGCCAGCAGTTACTCTAAGTACGGGACAGAGCTCTACGAGCAGTACTTC TRBJ2-7 TRBD1 TRBV6-2/TRBV6-3 few
CASSLSQGPPLHF TGTGCCAGCAGTCTCTCCCAGGGACCACCCCTCCACTTT TRBJ1-6 . TRBV6-2/TRBV6-3 .
CASSFRLAASTDTQYF TGTGCCAGCAGCTTCCGACTAGCAGCTAGCACAGATACGCAGTATTTT TRBJ2-3 TRBD2 TRBV5-4 .
CATSDRVGSYNEQFF TGTGCCACCAGTGACAGGGTCGGATCCTACAATGAGCAGTTCTTC TRBJ2-1 . TRBV24-1 .
CSASSGARDIQYF TGCAGTGCTAGCTCAGGGGCGAGGGACATTCAGTACTTC TRBJ2-4 . TRBV20-1 once
CASSRVGDITDTQYF TGTGCCAGCAGTCGGGTGGGGGATATCACAGATACGCAGTATTTT TRBJ2-3 . TRBV28 few
CASSSGPGGAYEQYF TGTGCCAGCAGTTCCGGCCCAGGAGGGGCCTACGAGCAGTACTTC TRBJ2-7 . TRBV12-3/TRBV12-4 few
CASSQRSLYGYTF TGTGCCAGTAGCCAAAGGTCCCTCTATGGCTACACCTTC TRBJ1-2 . TRBV19 .
CASRINSNQPQHF TGTGCCAGCAGGATAAATAGCAATCAGCCCCAGCATTTT TRBJ1-5 . TRBV27 .
CASGGAFYNEQFF TGTGCCAGCGGGGGGGCCTTCTACAATGAGCAGTTCTTC TRBJ2-1 . TRBV27 few
CSATGTGGIQPQHF TGCAGTGCGACCGGGACCGGGGGGATTCAGCCCCAGCATTTT TRBJ1-5 . TRBV20-1 .
CASSRLSSGTGAGYTF TGCGCCAGCAGCCGCCTCTCGTCCGGGACAGGGGCTGGCTACACCTTC TRBJ1-2 TRBD1 TRBV4-1 many
CSVEAGGMNEQYF TGCAGCGTTGAGGCAGGGGGCATGAACGAGCAGTACTTC TRBJ2-7 TRBD1 TRBV29-1 few
CASSPLVEGGARLVTQYF TGTGCCAGCAGCCCTCTGGTTGAGGGGGGCGCCCGTTTGGTTACGCAGTATTTT TRBJ2-3 . TRBV14 .
CASSLASGTNPYEQYF TGTGCCAGCAGCTTAGCTTCGGGGACTAACCCCTACGAGCAGTACTTC TRBJ2-7 TRBD2 TRBV7-9 .
CASVGGDYQETQYF TGTGCCAGCGTCGGGGGGGACTATCAAGAGACCCAGTACTTC TRBJ2-5 TRBD2 TRBV6-2/TRBV6-3 .
CASRSGQLSSGANVLTF TGTGCCAGCAGATCCGGACAGCTAAGCTCTGGGGCCAACGTCCTGACTTTC TRBJ2-6 . TRBV28 few
CASSQPLGATEAFF TGTGCCAGCAGCCAGCCCCTTGGGGCTACTGAAGCTTTCTTT TRBJ1-1 . TRBV3-1 .
CANTKGGALADTQYF TGTGCCAACACTAAAGGGGGGGCCCTCGCAGATACGCAGTATTTT TRBJ2-3 . TRBV6-6 .
CASSSRGGISSYEQYF TGTGCCAGCAGCTCCCGCGGGGGGATTAGTTCCTACGAGCAGTACTTC TRBJ2-7 TRBD2 TRBV13 .
CASSSQPGRDNEQFF TGCGCCAGCAGTAGTCAGCCCGGGAGGGATAATGAGCAGTTCTTC TRBJ2-1 TRBD2 TRBV5-1 .
CASSLGQGASGANVLTF TGTGCCAGCAGCTTGGGACAGGGGGCTTCAGGGGCCAACGTCCTGACTTTC TRBJ2-6 TRBD1 TRBV12-3/TRBV12-4 .
CSATPPGGSNQPQHF TGCAGTGCTACACCCCCCGGAGGAAGCAATCAGCCCCAGCATTTT TRBJ1-5 . TRBV20-1 few
CASSPPPGTGVYEQYF TGTGCCAGCAGCCCGCCTCCCGGGACAGGGGTCTACGAGCAGTACTTC TRBJ2-7 TRBD1 TRBV7-6 .
CSLSGVTYEQYF TGCAGTCTTAGCGGGGTAACCTACGAGCAGTACTTC TRBJ2-7 TRBD2 TRBV20-1 .
CSARDWAGVEVYEQYF TGCAGTGCTAGAGATTGGGCAGGGGTGGAGGTCTACGAGCAGTACTTC TRBJ2-7 . TRBV20-1 .
CASSLAGPMNTEAFF TGTGCCAGCAGCCTCGCAGGGCCCATGAACACTGAAGCTTTCTTT TRBJ1-1 . TRBV7-9 .
CASSLAYRVPDTQYF TGCGCCAGCAGCTTGGCATACAGGGTCCCAGATACGCAGTATTTT TRBJ2-3 . TRBV5-1 few
CASSLPAGGPNTGELFF TGTGCCAGCAGCTTACCAGCGGGGGGGCCGAACACCGGGGAGCTGTTTTTT TRBJ2-2 TRBD2 TRBV7-8 .
CASSRGDRDNSPLHF TGTGCCAGCAGTCGCGGGGACAGGGATAATTCACCCCTCCACTTT TRBJ1-6 TRBD1 TRBV28 few
CATSPSRGIRGNTIYF TGTGCCACCAGCCCATCTAGAGGGATAAGGGGAAACACCATATATTTT TRBJ1-3 . TRBV15 .
CASSQTVDTQYFGPGTQYF . TRBJ2-5 . TRBV7-9 .
CATSSFPGVEQYF TGTGCCACCAGCAGTTTTCCGGGAGTTGAGCAGTACTTC TRBJ2-7 . TRBV15 .
CTSSYSGLGAETQYF TGTACCAGCAGTTACTCGGGACTAGGAGCGGAGACCCAGTACTTC TRBJ2-5 TRBD2 TRBV6-5 .
CSGWGSSSGNTIYF TGCAGCGGTTGGGGTTCCTCCTCTGGAAACACCATATATTTT TRBJ1-3 . TRBV29-1 .
CASSPRWDGLHEQYF TGTGCCAGCAGCCCGAGATGGGACGGCCTCCACGAGCAGTACTTC TRBJ2-7 . TRBV11-3 .
CASSQAGGYYDEQFF TGTGCCAGCAGCCAAGCGGGGGGCTACTACGATGAGCAGTTCTTC TRBJ2-1 TRBD2 TRBV7-3 .
CASEGRGGELFF TGTGCCAGCGAGGGGCGTGGCGGGGAGCTGTTTTTT TRBJ2-2 . TRBV25-1 few
CASSPRGKAWGYTF TGTGCCAGCAGCCCACGCGGGAAGGCTTGGGGCTACACCTTC TRBJ1-2 . TRBV7-2 .
CASSASGTGAYEQYF TGTGCCAGCAGTGCCTCCGGGACAGGCGCCTACGAGCAGTACTTC TRBJ2-7 TRBD1 TRBV6-5 .
CASSSEASLGETQYF TGTGCCAGCAGCTCCGAAGCATCGCTTGGAGAGACCCAGTACTTC TRBJ2-5 . TRBV7-9 .